This T cell receptor beta chain comes out of a study of T and B cells in COVID-19 patients. Study-level information: Of 20 to 25 active-infection patients, approximately 12 were critically ill with mechanical ventilation or extracorporeal membrane oxygenation.

Multiplex PCR with BIOMED2 TRB-A/B primer pools amplified TRB rearrangements. TCRdb re-derived calls from the multiplex PCR reads in MiXCR, one entry per CDR3 protein. The data contain 4,500 to 6,500 distinct CDR3 sequences, more than 25% of them seen just once; the ten biggest clones take up 10% to 15%. This clonotype was found a few times. From blood, about 240-550 ng of genomic DNA served as TRB template. The V segment lost 6 bases and the J segment 6 bases; nucleotides outside the gene matches: 12. This CDR3 has 16 residues. Germline lookup yields CDR1 MNHEY and CDR2 SMNVEV (reference sequence). This TCR was recovered from a human donor with active COVID-19. This chain uses TRBV27 with TRBJ2-3; 10 bases line up with TRBD1. Material: blood. The CDR3 nucleotides are TGTGCCAGCAGGACCGTACGACAGGGGGCGAAGGATACGCAGTATTTT. It encodes CASRTVRQGAKDTQYF.